This note documents a single TCR beta chain sequence. Libraries were prepared by immunoSEQ multiplex PCR; TCRdb keeps only in-frame clonotypes and omits some of them. Among about 100,000 clones listed, roughly 94% were seen once. The V end was cut by 2 bases, the J end by 8 bases, with 13 bases between. Looked up from germline, CDR1 is MDHEN and CDR2 is SYDVKM. This CDR3 has 15 amino acids. The data derive from a study of siplizumab effects on memory and regulatory T cells. The clonotype was recovered from a human donor in good health. The chain is built from TRBV28 and TRBJ1-6; D is possibly TRBD1 (5 bases). What was sequenced was non-Treg CD4+ T cells sorted from blood. CDR3 region: CASSLRGRGDSPLHF. The CDR3 region has the DNA TGTGCCAGCAGTTTACGAGGACGGGGGGATTCACCCCTCCACTTT. The full variable domain, rest sourced from reference TRBV28 and TRBJ1-6, is DVKVTQSSRYLVKRTGEKVFLECVQDMDHENMFWYRQDPGLGLRLIYFSYDVKMKEKGDIPEGYSVSREKKERFSLILESASTNQTSMYLCASSLRGRGDSPLHFGNGTRLTVT.